This T cell receptor (beta chain) was obtained from a study of blood T cell repertoires in COVID-19. Here immunoSEQ multiplex PCR was the method, and the copy in TCRdb shows in-frame clones only, minus some. Found here are just over 65,000 clones, roughly 85% of them singletons; the top ten hold over 7.5%. Germline-derived CDR1 and CDR2 are SGHNT and YENEEA. The V and J ends lost 0 bases and 4 bases respectively, with 6 bases between them. There are 13 residues in the CDR3. V gene TRBV11-3 combines with J gene TRBJ1-1; D is unclear. Sample: peripheral blood. The clonotype was recovered from a man aged 30 to 45 with acute or convalescent COVID-19. The CDR3 loop is CASSLESTTEAFF. The CDR3 DNA reads as TGTGCCAGCAGCTTAGAAAGCACCACTGAAGCTTTCTTT.